Following are 20 T cell receptor beta chains from one sample sequenced in a study of blood T cell repertoires in COVID-19 (dated by TCRdb to the early 2020s). To prepare the library, the immunoSEQ multiplex PCR assay was applied. TCRdb mirrors the immuneACCESS table, restricted to in-frame sequences. Some clones are absent from its copies; in checked studies, under half trace to an unresolved V gene, and the reason for the others is unknown. The sample profile shows about 200,000 clones; more than 75% of them were found once. 1.9% of the sample goes to the ten largest clones. The source material was peripheral blood. These receptor sequences come from a man aged 40-50 years with active or convalescent COVID-19.

For the CDR3, the DNA is TGTGCCAGCAGCCAGCGACTAGCGGGGGAGCGGCAGTACTTC. Its protein is CASSQRLAGERQYF. The rearrangement uses TRBV14 and TRBJ2-7; 12 bases fit TRBD2. Germline assignment: CDR1 SGHDN and CDR2 FVKESK. The V segment lost 3 bases and the J segment 9 bases; nucleotides outside the gene matches: 6. This CDR3 has 14 residues.

The chain combines TRBV6-5 with TRBJ2-1; 9 bases are shared with TRBD1. V was pared by 6 bases and J by 4 bases, with 7 bases of the junction left unmatched. The CDR3 runs to 15 residues. Germline CDR1 MNHEY, CDR2 SVGAGI. Here the CDR3 DNA reads TGTGCCAGCAGCCAAACCGGGACAGGGTACAATGAGCAGTTCTTC. This translates into CASSQTGTGYNEQFF.

As concerns this clone: The same CDR3 arises from other DNA sequences in this sample as well. V is TRBV19 and J is TRBJ1-2; D call uncertain. The CDR3 runs 12 residues. With 2 bases removed from V and 4 bases from J, the gap between germline ends came to 5 bases. Germline V gives CDR1 LNHDA, CDR2 SQIVND (reference sequence). CDR3 loop: CASSIYSYGYTF. CDR3 bases: TGTGCCAGTAGTATATACAGCTATGGCTACACCTTC.

This chain connects TRBV25-1 to TRBJ1-1; 11 bases are a match to TRBD1. The V and J ends lost 5 bases and 3 bases, in that order; junction bases with no gene match: 11. CDR3 length: 17 amino acids. Germline CDR1 MGHDK, CDR2 SYGVNS. This CDR3 is CASSWDRGVGGDTEAFF. The CDR3 DNA reads TGTGCCAGCAGTTGGGACAGGGGGGTTGGAGGAGACACTGAAGCTTTCTTT.

The J gene is TRBJ1-4, the V gene TRBV11-2; D might be TRBD1 (5 bases). Trimming took 6 bases from V and 6 from J, leaving 14 bases between them. CDR3 size: 14 residues. Germline V gene lookup returns CDR1 SGHAT and CDR2 FQNNGV. CDR3: CASSQGQLDEKLFF. The CDR3 DNA reads as TGTGCCAGCAGTCAGGGTCAACTCGATGAAAAACTGTTTTTT.

The rearrangement uses TRBV27 and TRBJ1-4; the D is unclear. Trimming removed 5 bases at V and 5 bases at J, with 15 bases between. Germline V gene lookup returns CDR1 MNHEY and CDR2 SMNVEV (reference sequence). The CDR3 runs 15 residues. DNA of the CDR3: TGTGCCAGCAGTATATTGTCATCCAGGAATGAAAAACTGTTTTTT. Its translation is CASSILSSRNEKLFF.

This rearrangement joins TRBV3-1 (or the pseudogene TRBV3-2) to TRBJ2-1; D is undetermined. Deletions cut 1 base from V and 3 bases from J, with 10 bases between. Germline CDR1 and CDR2: LGHDT and YNNKEL (reference sequence). This CDR3 region has 15 residues. The CDR3 loop reads CASSQVMAVYNEQFF. In DNA, the CDR3 is TGTGCCAGCAGCCAAGTGATGGCGGTCTACAATGAGCAGTTCTTC.

CDR3 DNA: TGTGCCAGCAGTTACATCTACGAAACCGGGGAGCTGTTTTTT. Amino acids: CASSYIYETGELFF. This chain connects TRBV6-2 or TRBV6-3 to TRBJ2-2, with D hard to call. The CDR3 extends over 14 amino acids. V lost 2 bases and J 5 bases, leaving 9 bases between the germline ends. Germline CDR1 MNHEY, CDR2 SVGEGT.

The chain is built from TRBV5-1 and TRBJ1-1; 8 nucleotides agree with TRBD1. The CDR3 is 17 residues long. The junction had 17 bases not matched to a gene; V was cut back by 4 bases and J by 6 bases. Germline loops: CDR1 SGHRS, CDR2 YFSETQ. The CDR3 DNA reads as TGCGCCAGCAGCCCAGGGACAGGAAGGAGTCAGTGGGCTGAAGCTTTCTTT. It yields the protein CASSPGTGRSQWAEAFF. Full variable domain (remainder filled in from reference TRBV5-1 and TRBJ1-1): KAGVTQTPRYLIKTRGQQVTLSCSPISGHRSVSWYQQTPGQGLQFLFEYFSETQRNKGNFPGRFSGRQFSNSRSEMNVSTLELGDSALYLCASSPGTGRSQWAEAFFGQGTRLTVV.

The V call is TRBV4-1, the J call TRBJ2-2; TRBD2 agrees at 9 bases. CDR1 is MGHRA and CDR2 is YSYEKL in the germline V gene. The CDR3 contains 19 residues. The ends lost 2 bases at V and 3 bases at J; junction bases unmatched: 13. CDR3 sequence reads: CASSQRGAAGGLDTGELFF. Written as DNA, the CDR3 is TGCGCCAGCAGCCAACGGGGGGCTGCGGGAGGGCTCGACACCGGGGAGCTGTTTTTT.

The rearrangement joins TRBV9 to TRBJ2-2, with D possibly matching TRBD1 (6 bases). The V end lost 3 bases, the J end lost 6 bases, and 18 bases lay between the germline ends. The CDR3 runs to 16 residues. The germline gives CDR1 SGDLS, CDR2 YYNGEE. The CDR3 coding sequence is TGTGCCAGCAGCGCCCGGGACACCACTTTGGCCGGGGAGCTGTTTTTT. It codes for CASSARDTTLAGELFF.

This clone was detected only a few times. This chain connects TRBV19 to TRBJ1-1; 10 bases map to TRBD1. The CDR3 consists of 13 residues. V lost 8 bases and J lost 6; bases outside the gene matches: 6. Germline CDR1 reads LNHDA; CDR2 reads SQIVND (reference sequence). The CDR3 loop reads CASQTTGGSEAFF. DNA of the CDR3: TGTGCCAGTCAGACGACAGGGGGCTCTGAAGCTTTCTTT.

This clone was seen just once. The chain carries TRBV19 and TRBJ2-3, with 10 positions matching TRBD2. This CDR3 spans 15 amino acids. Germline loops: CDR1 LNHDA, CDR2 SQIVND (reference sequence). J gave up 4 bases and V 8 bases, and 9 bases lay outside the gene matches. CDR3 bases: TGTGCCAGTGGACTAGCGGTCCTCTCCGCAGATACGCAGTATTTT. This sequence encodes CASGLAVLSADTQYF.

This clone was seen more than once but under ten times. V and J are TRBV5-1 and TRBJ1-1, with D possibly being TRBD1 (5 bases). The germline gives CDR1 SGHRS, CDR2 YFSETQ. The CDR3 covers 14 residues. The V and J ends lost 0 bases and 4 bases respectively, with 10 bases between them. The DNA for the CDR3 is TGCGCCAGCAGCTTGGATGGGGGGAGCACTGAAGCTTTCTTT. Translated: CASSLDGGSTEAFF.

This rearrangement joins TRBV5-1 to TRBJ2-5; perhaps TRBD1 as D (6 bases). V lost 7 bases, J lost 1 base, and 14 bases lay in between. Germline assignment: CDR1 SGHRS and CDR2 YFSETQ. This CDR3 comprises 14 residues. The CDR3 nucleotides read TGCGCCAGCCACAGCGGACAGCCCCAAGAGACCCAGTACTTC. It encodes CASHSGQPQETQYF.

The gene calls are TRBV28 and TRBJ2-3; 7 bases fit TRBD2. The germline CDR1 and CDR2 sequences are MDHEN and SYDVKM. Trimming at V came to 5 bases and at J to 2 bases, leaving 10 bases not matched to a gene. This CDR3 has 16 amino acids. CDR3 nucleotide sequence: TGTGCCAGCAGTCAAACCGGGACTACCTTCACAGATACGCAGTATTTT. As protein: CASSQTGTTFTDTQYF.

This chain connects TRBV5-5 to TRBJ1-1; D possibly corresponds to TRBD1 (6 bases). The ends were cut back, 7 bases at V and 11 bases at J, with 30 bases in the middle. The length of the CDR3 is 16 residues. In germline, CDR1 is SGHKS, CDR2 YYEKEE (reference sequence). Here the CDR3 DNA reads TGTGCCAGCGCGGAGGGGGGGCTCCGGGAATCACCGTGGGCTTTCTTT. Residues: CASAEGGLRESPWAFF.

The chain combines TRBV9 with TRBJ1-1; 8 bases map to TRBD1. The germline CDR1 and CDR2 sequences are SGDLS and YYNGEE. Unmatched junction bases numbered 1, after V lost 1 base and J lost 2 bases. This CDR3 has 14 amino acids. CDR3 region: CASSVQGANTEAFF. The CDR3, as DNA: TGTGCCAGCAGCGTACAGGGGGCAAACACTGAAGCTTTCTTT.

This clone was observed a handful of times. This chain joins TRBV9 and TRBJ2-2; 7 nucleotides line up with TRBD1. This CDR3 is 14 amino acids long. V was clipped by 4 bases and J by 4 bases; unmatched bases: 4. The germline V gene encodes CDR1 SGDLS and CDR2 YYNGEE. The CDR3 protein is CASSPTGSTGELFF. The DNA of the CDR3 is TGTGCCAGCAGCCCGACAGGGTCCACCGGGGAGCTGTTTTTT.

The gene calls are TRBV5-1 and TRBJ1-1; 7 bases align to TRBD1. Per the germline V gene, CDR1 is SGHRS and CDR2 is YFSETQ. CDR3 length: 16 amino acids. Germline trimming cut 3 bases from V and 1 base from J; bases unmatched to any gene: 9. CDR3 in amino acids: CASSSIRDSQNTEAFF. The CDR3 DNA reads as TGCGCCAGCAGCTCAATCCGGGACAGCCAGAACACTGAAGCTTTCTTT.